Here is one TCR beta chain with its context. Its cognate antigen is unknown. This specimen belongs to a study of blood T cells in healthy people across ages. Study results and limitations: Total diversity from one million sequenced T cells was likely underestimated. Compared with aged donors, long-lived donors showed fewer expanded clones, suggesting selection. Changes in expanded clonotypes were possibly confounded, as the CMV status of donors was unknown.

For the second PCR, which ran for roughly 7 to 11 cycles, a sample-barcoded 5' primer and a J-beta primer mix were used. TCRdb used MiXCR to reprocess the 5' RACE reads, holding one entry per CDR3 protein. This table holds 1.5 million to 2 million distinct CDR3 sequences, roughly 52% found once. Germline assignment: CDR1 MNHNY and CDR2 SVGAGI (reference sequence). This CDR3 region has 14 residues. The junction had 5 bases not matched to a gene; V was cut back by 4 bases and J by 3 bases. This sequence was found in a woman in her 40s in good health. The material sequenced was blood. The chain is built from TRBV6-6 and TRBJ1-1; 7 nucleotides align to TRBD1. The chain's CDR3 is CASSFWGTDTEAFF. The CDR3, as DNA: TGTGCCAGCAGTTTCTGGGGGACAGACACTGAAGCTTTCTTT.